Listed below are T cell receptor beta chains from one sample, sequenced in a study of T cells in Graves' hyperthyroidism and ophthalmopathy. One entry per CDR3 protein results from TCRdb running MiXCR on the multiplex PCR reads. The sample holds about 680,000 distinct CDR3 sequences; over 35% are singletons and the top ten take more than 25%. The sample consisted of blood. Source of these receptors: a middle-aged woman with Graves' hyperthyroidism. Both conserved end residues are part of each CDR3. The order of the fields is V gene, clone size, J gene, D gene, CDR3 DNA, CDR3 protein. D genes are given only for firm matches. The listing skips clone size in some rows; elsewhere it reads once, few, many or a size class.

TRBV4-3,-,TRBJ1-1,-,TGCGCCAGCAGCCAAGATCCCGAGTTTATCACTGAAGCTTTCTTT,CASSQDPEFITEAFF
TRBV29-1,many,TRBJ1-2,TRBD1,TGCAGCGCTACCGCTGGGGCGGACAGGGGGTTC,CSATAGADRGF
TRBV4-3,-,TRBJ2-5,-,TGCGCCAGCAGCCAAGTTTATCGGGGCACGGAGACCCAGTACTTC,CASSQVYRGTETQYF
TRBV4-1,-,TRBJ2-5,-,TGCGCCAGCAGCCAAGATCCGAGGGGGCAAGAGACCCAGTACTTC,CASSQDPRGQETQYF
TRBV7-3,-,TRBJ2-7,-,TGTGCCAGCAGCCCAAGTTCAGGGTACGAGCGGTACTTC,CASSPSSGYERYF
TRBV11-2,-,TRBJ2-7,-,TGTGCCAGCAGCTTAGTTCTTAGCAGATACAATGAGCAGTACTTC,CASSLVLSRYNEQYF
TRBV15,-,TRBJ1-2,TRBD1,TGTGCCACCAGCAGAGATCTTGGGACAGGGGGTGGCTACACCTTC,CATSRDLGTGGGYTF
TRBV4-1,few,TRBJ1-1,TRBD1,TGCGCCAGCAGCCAAGGGGGACAGGGTTCTGAAGCTTTCTTT,CASSQGGQGSEAFF
TRBV6-2/TRBV6-3,-,TRBJ1-5,TRBD1,TGTGCCAGCAGTAGCGGGACAGGGGGATCGCATCAGCCCCAGCATTTT,CASSSGTGGSHQPQHF
TRBV19,-,TRBJ1-1,-,TGTGCCTGGAGAATTGGGTCCGTGAACACTGAAGCTTTCTTT,CAWRIGSVNTEAFF
TRBV7-6,few,TRBJ1-6,-,TGTGCCAGCAGCTTAGAGGACCGAAATTCACCCCTCCACTTT,CASSLEDRNSPLHF
TRBV14,many,TRBJ1-1,-,TGTGCCAGCAGCCAAGAGGAGGGAAGGACTGAAGCTTTCTTT,CASSQEEGRTEAFF
TRBV4-2,-,TRBJ2-7,-,TGTGCCAGCAGCCAAGAGGCCGAGAGCGTTACCTACGAGCAGTACTTC,CASSQEAESVTYEQYF
TRBV7-8,many,TRBJ1-6,-,TGTGCCAGCAGCTTACGGTCGGAACTCTCCTATAATTCACCCCTCCACTTT,CASSLRSELSYNSPLHF
TRBV5-6,-,TRBJ2-7,-,TGTGCCAGCAGCTTCCTCCAGGTGGGGAACTACGAGCAGTACTTC,CASSFLQVGNYEQYF
TRBV7-2,many,TRBJ1-3,-,TGTGCCAGCAGCTTATACGGACAAACTGGAAACACCATATATTTT,CASSLYGQTGNTIYF
TRBV25-1,-,TRBJ1-3,-,TGTGCCAGCAGCCACGTGGGGGGTCGAAACACCATATATTTT,CASSHVGGRNTIYF
TRBV24-1,few,TRBJ1-5,-,TGTGCCACCGGTCAAGGCTTGCAGCCCCAGCATTTT,CATGQGLQPQHF
TRBV7-8,many,TRBJ2-2,TRBD1,TGTGCCAGCAGCTGGGGACAGGGTCTGGCCGGGGAGCTGTTTTTT,CASSWGQGLAGELFF
TRBV7-2,many,TRBJ1-5,-,TGTGCCAGCAGCGTCGCGATACCTCAGCCCCAGCATTTT,CASSVAIPQPQHF
TRBV12-3/TRBV12-4,-,TRBJ1-1,-,TGTGCCAGCAGTTTCCATGGGTTTGCGTCTGAAGCTTTCTTT,CASSFHGFASEAFF
TRBV10-3,-,TRBJ1-5,-,TGTGCCTGGAGTGCCCGCCGAGGCAGGAATCAGCCCCAGCATTTT,CAWSARRGRNQPQHF
TRBV20-1,many,TRBJ2-5,-,TGCAGTGTACAGGGCGTCGGAGAGACCCAGTACTTC,CSVQGVGETQYF
TRBV12-3/TRBV12-4,many,TRBJ1-2,-,TGTGCCAGCAGTCCCTGGACAGAGGAAAGAGGCGGCTACACCTTC,CASSPWTEERGGYTF
TRBV5-4,few,TRBJ1-2,-,TGTGCCAGCAGCCCCCGGGACCTTACGCCGTCTGGCTACACCTTC,CASSPRDLTPSGYTF
TRBV9,-,TRBJ1-1,-,TGTGCCAGCAGCGTAGGGCGGGGGCCCGCCTCGGGTGACACTGAAGCTTTCTTT,CASSVGRGPASGDTEAFF
TRBV4-1,-,TRBJ1-1,-,TGCGCCAGCAGCCAACCGGGATATAACACTGAAGCTTTCTTT,CASSQPGYNTEAFF
TRBV7-8,few,TRBJ1-3,-,TGTGCCAGCAAGGTCCCGGGCACGGCTGGAAACACCATATATTTT,CASKVPGTAGNTIYF
TRBV12-3/TRBV12-4,few,TRBJ1-1,-,TGTGCCAGCAGTTTCTCAGGGTTCCGCACTGAAGCTTTCTTT,CASSFSGFRTEAFF
TRBV7-2,-,TRBJ2-7,-,TGTGCCAGCAGCTTACAGGGGTTCGGGGTTGACCTCTACGAGCAGTACTTC,CASSLQGFGVDLYEQYF
TRBV27,-,TRBJ2-5,-,TGTGCCAGCAGTTTGACAGTGGCACAAGAGACCCAGTACTTC,CASSLTVAQETQYF
TRBV29-1,-,TRBJ1-1,-,TGCAGCGTAAGGAGGGGGTATGGAACTGAAGCTTTCTTT,CSVRRGYGTEAFF
TRBV7-4,many,TRBJ1-5,TRBD1,TGTGCCAGCAGCTCAGGGACAGATTATAGCAATCAGCCCCAGCATTTT,CASSSGTDYSNQPQHF
TRBV24-1,many,TRBJ1-1,-,TGTGCCACCAGTGATGGCGGAGCTGGACAGATGAACACTGAAGCTTTCTTT,CATSDGGAGQMNTEAFF
TRBV5-1,-,TRBJ1-5,-,TGCGCCAGCAGCTTGGGGCCCCGGGAGAAAGCAAGCAATCAGCCCCAGCATTTT,CASSLGPREKASNQPQHF
TRBV4-1,many,TRBJ1-5,-,TGCGCCAGCAGCCAAGGGGGTGGCGGGAATCAGCCCCAGCATTTT,CASSQGGGGNQPQHF
TRBV4-1,few,TRBJ2-5,-,TGCGCCAGCAGCCAAGACGGTGGGGCGAGGGAGACCCAGTACTTC,CASSQDGGARETQYF
TRBV7-9,few,TRBJ2-7,-,TGTGCCAGCAGCCGGGGGGACAGGAACTACGAGCAGTACTTC,CASSRGDRNYEQYF
TRBV19,many,TRBJ1-2,TRBD1,TGTGCCAGTAGTGTCCTACAGGGGGCTGGTGGCTACACCTTC,CASSVLQGAGGYTF
TRBV11-2,many,TRBJ1-1,-,TGTGCCAGCAGCACATGGGTTTGGGTTAAGAACACTGAAGCTTTCTTT,CASSTWVWVKNTEAFF
TRBV20-1,-,TRBJ2-5,TRBD2,TGCAGTGCTAGAGGGGCTAGCGGGAATGTTGAGCAATTCTTC,CSARGASGNVEQFF
TRBV3-1,-,TRBJ1-1,-,TGTGCCAGCAGCCAAGAAGGCGGGTTTGTCACTGAAGCTTTCTTT,CASSQEGGFVTEAFF
TRBV2,many,TRBJ1-5,TRBD1,TGTGCCAGCAGGCCCCAGGGACAGGTCGGACAGCCCCAGCATTTT,CASRPQGQVGQPQHF
TRBV7-2,many,TRBJ2-2,-,TGTGCCAGCAGCGTATCGAACACCGGGGAGCTGTTTTTT,CASSVSNTGELFF
TRBV20-1,-,TRBJ1-1,-,TGCAGTGCTAGTAGAAAGAACACTGAAGCTTTCTTT,CSASRKNTEAFF